The rows below give T cell receptor beta chains drawn from one sample of a study of molecular identifiers for immune sequencing clone quantification. TCRdb re-called the PCR reads with MiXCR, one entry per CDR3 protein. The table records tens of thousands of distinct CDR3 sequences, around a fifth of them present only once. The sample was naive CD8+ T cells from blood, with Jurkat cell RNA spiked in. The source of these receptors is a human donor in good health. Some libraries in this study had Jurkat cell RNA spiked in. Both conserved end residues are part of each CDR3. Each record gives: V gene, D gene, clone size, J gene, CDR3 protein, CDR3 DNA. The D gene is left open where the match is weak. The size of a clone is reported for some rows only, either as once, few or many, or as a class for expanded clones.

V: TRBV5-3; D: TRBD1; size: few; J: TRBJ2-7; CDR3: CASSLGTGIYEQYF; DNA: TGTGCCAGCAGCTTAGGGACAGGGATATACGAGCAGTACTTC
V: TRBV4-3; D: TRBD1; size: many; J: TRBJ1-5; CDR3: CASSQDRQGGQPQHF; DNA: TGCGCCAGCAGCCAAGATAGACAGGGGGGTCAGCCCCAGCATTTT
V: TRBV27; D: -; size: many; J: TRBJ1-5; CDR3: CASRKSSNQPQHF; DNA: TGTGCCAGCAGGAAGAGTAGCAATCAGCCCCAGCATTTT
V: TRBV7-2; D: -; size: many; J: TRBJ2-7; CDR3: CASSLFGPSYEQYF; DNA: TGTGCCAGCAGCTTATTTGGCCCTAGCTACGAGCAGTACTTC
V: TRBV20-1; D: TRBD1; size: few; J: TRBJ1-5; CDR3: CSARPDRDAHQPQHF; DNA: TGCAGTGCTAGACCCGACAGGGATGCTCATCAGCCCCAGCATTTT
V: TRBV18; D: -; size: few; J: TRBJ2-7; CDR3: CASSSSGPRGGSYEQYF; DNA: TGTGCCAGCTCAAGTTCTGGACCCCGAGGGGGATCCTACGAGCAGTACTTC
V: TRBV13; D: -; size: many; J: TRBJ2-4; CDR3: CASSLVTGAKNIQYF; DNA: TGTGCCAGCAGCTTAGTGACAGGAGCCAAAAACATTCAGTACTTC
V: TRBV29-1; D: TRBD2; size: many; J: TRBJ2-7; CDR3: CSVDIAGAYEQYF; DNA: TGCAGCGTTGACATAGCGGGCGCCTACGAGCAGTACTTC
V: TRBV4-3; D: -; size: many; J: TRBJ2-7; CDR3: CASSQDENYEQYF; DNA: TGCGCCAGCAGCCAAGATGAGAACTACGAGCAGTACTTC
V: TRBV20-1; D: -; size: -; J: TRBJ2-1; CDR3: CSARPHSAGAINEQFF; DNA: TGCAGTGCTAGACCCCACTCAGCGGGCGCCATCAATGAGCAGTTCTTC
V: TRBV7-9; D: TRBD2; size: -; J: TRBJ2-7; CDR3: CASGPGLAGVGEQYF; DNA: TGTGCCAGCGGCCCGGGTCTAGCGGGAGTTGGCGAGCAGTACTTC
V: TRBV7-2; D: -; size: many; J: TRBJ2-7; CDR3: CASSYGTDKYF; DNA: TGTGCCAGCAGCTACGGGACGGATAAGTACTTC
V: TRBV12-3/TRBV12-4; D: -; size: many; J: TRBJ1-1; CDR3: CASSPTLGGTEAFF; DNA: TGTGCCAGCAGTCCGACCCTAGGGGGAACTGAAGCTTTCTTT
V: TRBV5-1; D: -; size: many; J: TRBJ2-5; CDR3: CASSYLGEPSVTETQYF; DNA: TGCGCCAGCAGCTACCTGGGGGAACCGTCCGTGACAGAGACCCAGTACTTC
V: TRBV27; D: -; size: few; J: TRBJ2-1; CDR3: CASSSSRSSYNEQFF; DNA: TGTGCCAGCAGCTCCTCCCGGAGCTCCTACAATGAGCAGTTCTTC
V: TRBV25-1; D: -; size: many; J: TRBJ2-7; CDR3: CASSEGARSYEQYF; DNA: TGTGCCAGCAGTGAAGGGGCCCGCTCCTACGAGCAGTACTTC
V: TRBV28; D: TRBD2; size: -; J: TRBJ2-1; CDR3: CASSGLAGFNEQFF; DNA: TGTGCCAGCTCGGGGCTAGCGGGATTCAATGAGCAGTTCTTC
V: TRBV5-6; D: -; size: many; J: TRBJ2-5; CDR3: CASSFSETQYF; DNA: TGTGCCAGCAGCTTCTCAGAGACCCAGTACTTC
V: TRBV12-3/TRBV12-4; D: TRBD1; size: -; J: TRBJ2-1; CDR3: CASTSQGADEQFF; DNA: TGTGCCAGCACTTCACAGGGGGCCGATGAGCAGTTCTTC
V: TRBV20-1; D: TRBD2; size: many; J: TRBJ2-2; CDR3: CSAREAGGNTGELFF; DNA: TGCAGTGCTAGAGAAGCGGGAGGGAACACCGGGGAGCTGTTTTTT
V: TRBV6-2/TRBV6-3; D: TRBD1; size: many; J: TRBJ2-6; CDR3: CASRNLRDSPSGANVLTF; DNA: TGTGCCAGCAGAAACCTCCGGGACAGTCCCTCTGGGGCCAACGTCCTGACTTTC
V: TRBV6-5; D: -; size: many; J: TRBJ2-3; CDR3: CASSYEGFVEDTQYF; DNA: TGTGCCAGCAGTTACGAGGGGTTCGTGGAAGATACGCAGTATTTT
V: TRBV7-9; D: -; size: -; J: TRBJ2-2; CDR3: CASSLVGGTGELFF; DNA: TGTGCCAGCAGCTTAGTCGGAGGGACCGGGGAGCTGTTTTTT
V: TRBV6-2/TRBV6-3; D: TRBD1; size: -; J: TRBJ1-1; CDR3: CATIGTVLVTEALF; DNA: TGTGCCACCATCGGGACAGTCCTGGTGACTGAAGCTCTCTTT
V: TRBV20-1; D: TRBD2; size: many; J: TRBJ2-3; CDR3: CSATRLAESTDTQYF; DNA: TGCAGTGCGACCAGACTAGCAGAAAGCACAGATACGCAGTATTTT
V: TRBV5-4; D: -; size: many; J: TRBJ2-7; CDR3: CASSSGLDYEQYF; DNA: TGTGCCAGCAGCTCAGGTCTTGACTACGAGCAGTACTTC
V: TRBV28; D: TRBD2; size: few; J: TRBJ2-7; CDR3: CASSLGTSGFITYEQYF; DNA: TGTGCCAGCAGTCTAGGGACTAGCGGTTTTATAACCTACGAGCAGTACTTC
V: TRBV7-9; D: TRBD1; size: many; J: TRBJ2-3; CDR3: CASSLPTGVDSNTQYF; DNA: TGTGCCAGCAGCTTACCGACAGGGGTGGACTCGAATACGCAGTATTTT
V: TRBV2; D: -; size: few; J: TRBJ2-2; CDR3: CASKYGELFF; DNA: TGTGCCAGCAAGTATGGGGAGCTGTTTTTT
V: TRBV20-1; D: TRBD1; size: many; J: TRBJ2-2; CDR3: CSARPYDRGGNTGELFF; DNA: TGCAGTGCTAGACCCTATGACAGGGGAGGGAACACCGGGGAGCTGTTTTTT
V: TRBV7-9; D: -; size: few; J: TRBJ1-3; CDR3: CASSTERNTIYF; DNA: TGTGCCAGCAGCACAGAAAGAAACACCATATATTTT
V: TRBV30; D: TRBD1; size: many; J: TRBJ2-3; CDR3: CAWTTGVGTDTQYF; DNA: TGTGCCTGGACGACAGGGGTTGGGACAGATACGCAGTATTTT
V: TRBV9; D: TRBD1; size: -; J: TRBJ2-3; CDR3: CASSFRDRVYTDTQYF; DNA: TGTGCCAGCAGCTTCCGGGACAGGGTGTATACAGATACGCAGTATTTT
V: TRBV5-6; D: TRBD2; size: few; J: TRBJ2-1; CDR3: CASSFGLADTGNEQFF; DNA: TGTGCCAGCAGCTTCGGACTAGCGGATACGGGAAATGAGCAGTTCTTC
V: TRBV4-3; D: -; size: many; J: TRBJ1-1; CDR3: CASSPQGSSTEAFF; DNA: TGCGCCAGCAGCCCGCAGGGATCTAGCACTGAAGCTTTCTTT
V: TRBV10-2; D: TRBD2; size: many; J: TRBJ2-3; CDR3: CASSEAGGPPDTQYF; DNA: TGCGCCAGCAGTGAAGCGGGGGGGCCTCCAGATACGCAGTATTTT
V: TRBV12-3/TRBV12-4; D: -; size: -; J: TRBJ1-1; CDR3: CASSPDGRNTEAFF; DNA: TGTGCCAGCAGCCCGGACGGAAGGAACACTGAAGCTTTCTTT
V: TRBV12-3/TRBV12-4; D: -; size: few; J: TRBJ2-1; CDR3: CASSLGGVNEQFF; DNA: TGTGCCAGCAGTTTAGGCGGGGTCAATGAGCAGTTCTTC
V: TRBV12-3/TRBV12-4; D: -; size: few; J: TRBJ2-5; CDR3: CASSSSGVQETQYF; DNA: TGTGCCAGCAGTTCGTCCGGGGTCCAAGAGACCCAGTACTTC
V: TRBV4-1; D: TRBD2; size: many; J: TRBJ2-3; CDR3: CASSQESGGTDTQYF; DNA: TGCGCCAGCAGCCAAGAGAGCGGGGGCACAGATACGCAGTATTTT
V: TRBV30; D: -; size: many; J: TRBJ2-2; CDR3: CACATGSGELFF; DNA: TGTGCCTGCGCCACAGGGTCCGGGGAGCTGTTTTTT
V: TRBV5-5; D: -; size: once; J: TRBJ2-7; CDR3: CASSFEGHEQYF; DNA: TGTGCCAGCAGCTTCGAAGGCCACGAGCAGTACTTC
V: TRBV20-1; D: -; size: many; J: TRBJ2-4; CDR3: CSARIPDRNIQYF; DNA: TGCAGTGCTAGAATCCCAGACAGAAACATTCAGTACTTC
V: TRBV9; D: -; size: -; J: TRBJ1-2; CDR3: CASSVLIPPHYGYTF; DNA: TGTGCCAGCAGCGTTTTAATCCCTCCCCACTATGGCTACACCTTC
V: TRBV4-3; D: -; size: few; J: TRBJ2-1; CDR3: CASRQRGFNEQFF; DNA: TGCGCCAGCAGGCAAAGGGGATTCAATGAGCAGTTCTTC
V: TRBV29-1; D: TRBD1; size: once; J: TRBJ2-1; CDR3: CSVAGQGSNAEQFF; DNA: TGCAGCGTGGCGGGACAGGGATCTAACGCTGAGCAGTTCTTC
V: TRBV12-5; D: -; size: many; J: TRBJ2-7; CDR3: CASAPDSGYEQYF; DNA: TGTGCTAGTGCCCCGGACAGTGGCTACGAGCAGTACTTC
V: TRBV2; D: -; size: many; J: TRBJ2-2; CDR3: CASSDPSRWGGELFF; DNA: TGTGCCAGCAGTGATCCCAGCCGTTGGGGCGGGGAGCTGTTTTTT
V: TRBV5-1; D: -; size: many; J: TRBJ2-6; CDR3: CASNFVETALSGANVLTF; DNA: TGCGCCAGCAACTTTGTGGAGACAGCGCTCTCTGGGGCCAACGTCCTGACTTTC
V: TRBV19; D: TRBD1; size: -; J: TRBJ1-5; CDR3: CASSMQGAQPQHF; DNA: TGTGCCAGTAGTATGCAGGGGGCTCAGCCCCAGCATTTT
V: TRBV7-9; D: TRBD2; size: few; J: TRBJ2-3; CDR3: CASSLGLAGEGDTQYF; DNA: TGTGCCAGCAGCTTAGGACTAGCGGGAGAGGGAGATACGCAGTATTTT
V: TRBV3-1; D: TRBD1; size: many; J: TRBJ2-5; CDR3: CASSPFTGQYQETQYF; DNA: TGTGCCAGCAGCCCCTTCACGGGACAGTACCAAGAGACCCAGTACTTC